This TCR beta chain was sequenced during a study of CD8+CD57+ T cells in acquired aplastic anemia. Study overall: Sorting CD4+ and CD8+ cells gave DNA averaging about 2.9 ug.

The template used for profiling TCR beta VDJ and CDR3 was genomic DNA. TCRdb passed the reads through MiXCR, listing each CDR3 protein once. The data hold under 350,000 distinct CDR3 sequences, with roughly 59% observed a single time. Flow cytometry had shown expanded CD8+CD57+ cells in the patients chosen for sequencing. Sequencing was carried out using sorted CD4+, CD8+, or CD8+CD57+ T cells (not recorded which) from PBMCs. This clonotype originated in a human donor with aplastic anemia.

The CDR3: CATSRAQTARGEQYF. CDR3 sequence (DNA): TGTGCCACCAGCAGAGCCCAGACTGCAAGAGGCGAGCAGTACTTC. The V and J genes are TRBV15 and TRBJ2-7, with D unclear. V dropped 1 base and J dropped 6 bases, with 16 bases sitting between them. Germline CDR1 is LNHNV and CDR2 is YYDKDF (reference sequence). The CDR3 contains 15 residues.